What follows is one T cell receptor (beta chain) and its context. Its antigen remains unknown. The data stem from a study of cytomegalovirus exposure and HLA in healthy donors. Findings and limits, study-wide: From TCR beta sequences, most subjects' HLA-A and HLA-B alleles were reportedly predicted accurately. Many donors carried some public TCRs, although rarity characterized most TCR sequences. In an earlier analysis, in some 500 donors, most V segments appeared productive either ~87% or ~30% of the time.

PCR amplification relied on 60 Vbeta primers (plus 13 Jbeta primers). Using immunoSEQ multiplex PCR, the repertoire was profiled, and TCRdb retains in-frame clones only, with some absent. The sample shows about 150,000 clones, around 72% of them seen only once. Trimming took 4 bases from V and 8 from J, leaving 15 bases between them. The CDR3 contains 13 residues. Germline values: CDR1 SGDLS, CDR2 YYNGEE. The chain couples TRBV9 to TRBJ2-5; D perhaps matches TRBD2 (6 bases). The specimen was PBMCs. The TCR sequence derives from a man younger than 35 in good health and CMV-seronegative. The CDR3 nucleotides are TGTGCCAGCAGCCGGGGACTGGAAATAACCCAGTACTTC. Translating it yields CASSRGLEITQYF. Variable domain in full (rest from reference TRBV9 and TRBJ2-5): DSGVTQTPKHLITATGQRVTLRCSPRSGDLSVYWYQQSLDQGLQFLIQYYNGEERAKGNILERFSAQQFPDLHSELNLSSLELGDSALYFCASSRGLEITQYFGPGTRLLVL.